The clone carrying this TCR beta chain was observed a single time. The germline V gene has CDR1 MGHRA and CDR2 YSYEKL. This CDR3 contains 16 residues. Trimming removed 4 bases from V and 1 base from J, with 16 bases in between. These data originate in a study of cytomegalovirus exposure and HLA in healthy donors. The study ran its PCR with 60 Vbeta and 13 Jbeta primers. Method: immunoSEQ multiplex PCR; TCRdb's copy keeps in-frame clones and lacks some. The sample contains 190,000 or so clones, roughly 78% of which appear only once. The V call is TRBV4-1, the J call TRBJ1-1, with D tentatively TRBD1 (5 bases). The sequence came from a boy between 5 and 17 years old in good health and CMV-seronegative. Sequences were obtained from PBMCs. The CDR3 bases are TGCGCCAGCAGCCGCCTCGGACATCAAGGGAACACTGAAGCTTTCTTT. This encodes CASSRLGHQGNTEAFF.